This passage covers 11 T cell receptor beta chains from one sample sequenced in a study of shared clonotypes between healthy human individuals. This table comes from immunoSEQ multiplex PCR, and its TCRdb copy is limited to in-frame clones, with some not included. The sample consists of a few million clones, around 95% of them appearing once. The sample comprised naive CD4+ T cells sorted from blood. The subset is: CD45RA+ positively selected. The receptor source for this set is a young man in good health.

In regard to this clone: At the DNA level, this CDR3 is encoded by other sequences in the same sample as well. The chain combines TRBV6-1 with TRBJ1-5; D may be TRBD1 (5 bases). The CDR3 contains 15 residues. Trimming took 11 bases from V and 1 from J, leaving 18 bases between them. Germline CDR1 MNHNS, CDR2 SASEGT. The CDR3 sequence is CASSVGGGSNQPQHF. CDR3 DNA sequence: TGTGCCTCCTCCGTGGGGGGAGGAAGCAATCAGCCCCAGCATTTT.

The V call is TRBV29-1, the J call TRBJ1-2; a weak D match, TRBD1 (5 bases). The germline CDR1 and CDR2 sequences are SQVTM and ANQGSEA. The CDR3 has 13 residues. Trimming cost V 0 bases and J 11 bases, with 16 bases left between them. CDR3 residues: CSVEEREEGPYTF. CDR3 DNA sequence: TGCAGCGTTGAAGAACGGGAAGAGGGACCTTACACCTTC.

The chain couples TRBV29-1 to TRBJ1-1; D call uncertain. The length of the CDR3 is 12 residues. Germline lookup yields CDR1 SQVTM and CDR2 ANQGSEA. Trimming pared 6 bases from V and 6 bases from J, leaving 14 bases between. The CDR3 loop is CSVSRSVAEAFF. The CDR3 DNA reads as TGCAGCGTGTCCAGGAGCGTTGCTGAAGCTTTCTTT.

Remarks on this clone: Other DNA sequences of this sample code for an identical CDR3. The rearrangement joins TRBV7-3 to TRBJ1-1; possible D gene TRBD1, 5 bases. The CDR3 spans 13 residues. Germline loops: CDR1 SGHTA, CDR2 FQGTGA. The V and J ends lost 5 bases and 1 base respectively, with 8 bases between them. The CDR3, as DNA: TGTGCCAGCAGCCTTACAGGGAACACTGAAGCTTTCTTT. It codes for CASSLTGNTEAFF.

The rearrangement links TRBV5-1 to TRBJ1-6, with D possibly TRBD1 on 5 matching bases. V lost 4 bases and J lost 9, with 17 bases in between. Per germline, CDR1 SGHRS and CDR2 YFSETQ. The CDR3 sequence is 15 residues long. In nucleotides, the CDR3 is TGCGCCAGCAGCAAGGAACTGGGGGTCGGTTCACCCCTCCACTTT. Translated: CASSKELGVGSPLHF.

This chain uses TRBV6-6 with TRBJ1-2; 8 bases match TRBD1. CDR1 is MNHNY, CDR2 SVGAGI, per germline (reference sequence). The CDR3 runs 13 residues. V trimming: 6 bases; J trimming: 4 bases; junction bases outside the gene matches: 4. CDR3 DNA: TGTGCCAGCAGCCCACAGGGGGTCTATGGCTACACCTTC. It codes for CASSPQGVYGYTF.

The V call is TRBV18, the J call TRBJ2-7; D unclear. This CDR3 spans 15 amino acids. V lost 4 bases, J lost 5 bases, and 18 bases lay in between. Per germline, CDR1 KGHSH and CDR2 LQKENI. CDR3 sequence (DNA): TGTGCCAGCTCACTGGCCCGGGTTGATGGCCACGAGCAGTACTTC. This gives the protein CASSLARVDGHEQYF.

The chain couples TRBV6-1 to TRBJ1-1; 7 bases agree with TRBD1. Looked up from germline, CDR1 is MNHNS and CDR2 is SASEGT. This CDR3 contains 13 residues. J lost 5 bases, V lost 6 bases, and 6 bases had no gene match. The chain's CDR3 is CASRWTGGTEAFF. In DNA, the CDR3 is TGTGCCAGCAGGTGGACAGGAGGAACTGAAGCTTTCTTT.

The rearrangement uses TRBV4-1 and TRBJ2-5, with D maybe TRBD1 (5 bases). The CDR3 sequence is 16 residues long. V was shortened by 4 bases and J by 0 bases, with 15 bases between the two germline ends. Germline CDR1 reads MGHRA; CDR2 reads YSYEKL. The CDR3 DNA follows: TGCGCCAGCAGCCCTAATTCAGGGCAGTACCAAGAGACCCAGTACTTC. Its protein product is CASSPNSGQYQETQYF.

The chain has TRBV10-3 and TRBJ2-5, with TRBD2 as a possible D gene (6 bases). The ends were cut back, 4 bases at V and 5 bases at J, with 14 bases in the middle. The CDR3 totals 14 residues. CDR1 and CDR2 (germline): ENHRY, SYGVKD. The CDR3 here is CAISGNRGRETQYF. Written as DNA, the CDR3 is TGTGCCATCAGTGGGAACCGGGGGAGGGAGACCCAGTACTTC.

The rearrangement uses TRBV27 and TRBJ1-1; D is uncertain. The germline V gene has CDR1 MNHEY and CDR2 SMNVEV (reference sequence). The CDR3 loop spans 13 amino acids. Between the trimmed V and J ends, which lost 4 bases and 4 bases, there was a span of 10 bases. DNA for the CDR3: TGTGCCAGCAGTTCGAAGGGCCCCACTGAAGCTTTCTTT. This encodes CASSSKGPTEAFF.